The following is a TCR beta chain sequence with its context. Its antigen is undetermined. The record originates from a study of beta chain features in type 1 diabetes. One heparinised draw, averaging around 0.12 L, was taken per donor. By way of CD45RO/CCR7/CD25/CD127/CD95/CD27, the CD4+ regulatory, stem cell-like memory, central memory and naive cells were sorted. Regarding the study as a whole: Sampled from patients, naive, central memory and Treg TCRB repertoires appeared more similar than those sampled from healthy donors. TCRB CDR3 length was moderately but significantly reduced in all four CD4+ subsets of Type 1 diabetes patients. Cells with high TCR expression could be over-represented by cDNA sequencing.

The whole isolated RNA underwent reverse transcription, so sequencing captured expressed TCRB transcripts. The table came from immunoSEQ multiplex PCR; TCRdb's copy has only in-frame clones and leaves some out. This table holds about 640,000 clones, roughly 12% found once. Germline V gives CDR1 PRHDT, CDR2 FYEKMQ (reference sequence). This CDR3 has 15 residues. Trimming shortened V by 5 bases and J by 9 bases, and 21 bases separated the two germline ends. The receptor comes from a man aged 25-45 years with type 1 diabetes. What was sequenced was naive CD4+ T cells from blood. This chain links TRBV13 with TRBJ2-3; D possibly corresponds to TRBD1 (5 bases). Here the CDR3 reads CASSALESDRQTQYF. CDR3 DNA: TGTGCCAGCAGCGCTTTAGAGTCCGACAGACAAACGCAGTATTTT.